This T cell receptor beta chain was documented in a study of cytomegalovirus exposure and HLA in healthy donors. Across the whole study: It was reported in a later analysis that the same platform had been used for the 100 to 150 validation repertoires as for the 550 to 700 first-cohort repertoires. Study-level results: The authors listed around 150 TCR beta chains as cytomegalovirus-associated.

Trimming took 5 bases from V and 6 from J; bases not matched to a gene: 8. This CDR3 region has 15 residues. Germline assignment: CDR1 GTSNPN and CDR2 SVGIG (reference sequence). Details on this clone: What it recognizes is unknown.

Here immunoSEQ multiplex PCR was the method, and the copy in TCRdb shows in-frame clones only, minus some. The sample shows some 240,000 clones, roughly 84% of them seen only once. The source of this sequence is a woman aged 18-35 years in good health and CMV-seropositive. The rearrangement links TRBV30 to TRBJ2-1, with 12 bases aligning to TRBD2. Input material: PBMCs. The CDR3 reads CAWSRQTSGGNEQFF. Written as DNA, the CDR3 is TGTGCCTGGTCACGGCAGACTAGCGGGGGCAATGAGCAGTTCTTC.